What follows are 29 T cell receptor beta chains derived from one specimen sequenced in a study of metastatic and nonmetastatic thyroid tumors. TCRdb re-analyzed the PCR reads using MiXCR. The sample shows about 40,000 clones, around 18% of them seen only once. All patients were untreated before thyroid surgery. Sequenced: tumor tissue. The receptors shown here come from a female donor with papillary thyroid cancer or a benign thyroid nodule (not recorded which). Some clones in this sample may be carry-over from other donors' samples.

This chain uses TRBV28 with TRBJ2-7, with no clear D. The CDR3 is made up of 11 amino acids. Germline loops: CDR1 MDHEN, CDR2 SYDVKM. Trimming pared 6 bases from V and 7 bases from J, leaving 10 bases between. In DNA, the CDR3 is TGTGCCAGCAGCTACGTGGGGGAGCAGTACTTC. It yields the protein CASSYVGEQYF.

As regards this clone: This may stem from a read error, because a much larger clone lies one nucleotide away. The V call is TRBV29-1, the J call TRBJ2-7; D remains ambiguous. The length of the CDR3 is 11 residues. The germline gives CDR1 SQVTM, CDR2 ANQGSEA. As DNA, the CDR3 is TGCAGTCGAACTGGAGTCTACGAGCAGTACTTC. Amino acid sequence: CSRTGVYEQYF.

This clone was counted many times. The V gene is TRBV9, the J gene TRBJ2-1; TRBD2 might be the D (6 bases). V gave up 4 bases and J gave up 6 bases, with 11 bases separating them. CDR1 SGDLS and CDR2 YYNGEE come from the germline V gene. The CDR3 runs 13 residues. This CDR3 is CASSPGTLNEQFF. The CDR3 DNA reads as TGTGCCAGCAGCCCCGGGACTCTCAATGAGCAGTTCTTC.

Comment on this clone: An end of the junction differs from the germline gene, which may be a read error. CDR3 nucleotides: TGCGCCAGCAGCCAACTAAGCGGGAGATGTCTCGGTGAGACTCAGTACTTC. Translation: CASSQLSGRCLGETQYF. The J gene is TRBJ2-5, the V gene TRBV5-1; 8 positions agree with TRBD2. The CDR3 is 17 residues long. CDR1 and CDR2 from the germline V gene are SGHRS and YFSETQ.

This clone was found many times. The chain joins TRBV12-3 or TRBV12-4 to TRBJ2-2; 8 bases fit TRBD1. V shed 2 bases and J 4 bases; nucleotides not matched to a gene: 0. This CDR3 contains 14 residues. The CDR3 spells CASSLTGGTGELFF. The CDR3 nucleotides read TGTGCCAGCAGTTTAACAGGGGGCACCGGGGAGCTGTTTTTT.

The chain joins TRBV3-1 to TRBJ1-6; D perhaps matches TRBD1 (6 bases). Germline V CDR1 and CDR2: LGHDT, YNNKEL (reference sequence). The V end lost 1 base, the J end lost 8 bases, and 12 bases lay between the germline ends. The CDR3 covers 15 residues. CDR3: CASSQGRGLDSPLHF. The CDR3 DNA reads as TGTGCCAGCAGCCAAGGCAGGGGATTGGATTCACCCCTCCACTTT.

This clone showed up just a few times. The same CDR3 arises from other DNA sequences in this sample as well. The chain couples TRBV6-4 to TRBJ2-7, with D uncertain. CDR3 size: 14 residues. The V gene's germline CDR1 is MRHNA and CDR2 SNTAGT. The V gene lost 4 bases and the J gene lost 7 bases, with 17 bases spanning the gap. Here the CDR3 DNA reads TGTGCCAGCAGTGTAGTTGGCAAGGGCTATGAGCAGTACTTC. Residues: CASSVVGKGYEQYF.

This clone has at least ten counts. This chain uses TRBV27 with TRBJ1-2; no definite D call. V was cut by 6 bases and J by 4 bases, with 12 bases left in between. The CDR3 is 13 residues long. Germline CDR1 reads MNHEY; CDR2 reads SMNVEV (reference sequence). CDR3 nucleotide sequence: TGTGCCAGCAGGGAACTGGGGAGCTATGGCTACACCTTC. Protein: CASRELGSYGYTF.

This clone was observed at least ten times. A much larger clonotype is one base distant, so this may be a read error. This rearrangement joins TRBV6-2 or TRBV6-3 to TRBJ1-2; D gene ambiguous. Germline V gives CDR1 MNHEY, CDR2 SVGEGT. Trimming took off 2 bases at V and 5 bases at J, with 9 bases between the two ends. CDR3 length equals 13 residues. In DNA, the CDR3 is TGTGCCAGCAGTTACAGTCTTCGGTATGGCTACACCTTC. Its translation is CASSYSLRYGYTF.

This clone was counted a few times. The chain carries TRBV6-1 and TRBJ1-5; D remains ambiguous. Looked up from germline, CDR1 is MNHNS and CDR2 is SASEGT. This CDR3 comprises 16 residues. Between the trimmed V and J ends, which lost 1 base and 4 bases, there was a span of 14 bases. The CDR3, as DNA: TGTGCCAGCAGTGAAGGATCTGCGGTAAGAAATCAGCCCCAGCATTTT. Translated, it gives CASSEGSAVRNQPQHF.

This clone was recorded at least ten times. The genes are TRBV7-6 and TRBJ1-5; no clear D. The V gene lost 4 bases and the J gene lost 5 bases, with 12 bases spanning the gap. The CDR3 runs to 14 residues. Germline V lookup: CDR1 SGHVS, CDR2 FNYEAQ. The CDR3 region is CASSSHSLDQPQHF. DNA for the CDR3: TGTGCCAGCAGCTCCCACAGTCTAGATCAGCCCCAGCATTTT.

On this clone itself: It may be a read error: a sequence one base away is much more abundant. This chain joins TRBV7-9 and TRBJ2-5; 7 positions match TRBD1. CDR3 length equals 16 residues. V was pared by 1 base and J by 3 bases, with 8 bases of the junction left unmatched. Germline V lookup: CDR1 SEHNR, CDR2 FQNEAQ (reference sequence). This chain's CDR3 is CASSLVSGTEEETQYF. DNA of the CDR3: TGTGCCAGCAGCTTAGTATCCGGGACAGAAGAAGAGACCCAGTACTTC.

V usage is TRBV18 and J usage is TRBJ1-6; perhaps TRBD1 as D (6 bases). V lost 3 bases to trimming and J lost 9 bases, with 12 bases between them. The V gene's germline CDR1 is KGHSH and CDR2 LQKENI. The CDR3 totals 14 residues. The CDR3 protein is CASSPDSRGSPLHF. The DNA of the CDR3 is TGTGCCAGCTCACCGGACAGCAGGGGTTCACCCCTCCACTTT.

This clone appeared many times. The rearrangement links TRBV5-6 to TRBJ1-2; D not certain. V shed 0 bases and J shed 4 bases, with 10 bases lying between them. The CDR3 loop spans 14 amino acids. Germline V gene sequence: CDR1 SGHDT, CDR2 YYEEEE. The CDR3 protein is CASSLASGPYGYTF. The CDR3 DNA reads as TGTGCCAGCAGCTTGGCCAGCGGGCCCTATGGCTACACCTTC.

The chain uses TRBV9 and TRBJ2-3; 7 nucleotides align to TRBD1. V lost 4 bases to trimming and J lost 2 bases; unmatched junction nucleotides: 7. The length of the CDR3 is 15 residues. The germline V gene has CDR1 SGDLS and CDR2 YYNGEE. The CDR3 is CASSTRDSYTDTQYF. The CDR3 bases are TGTGCCAGCAGCACCCGGGACAGCTACACAGATACGCAGTATTTT. The full variable domain, completed using reference TRBV9 and TRBJ2-3, is DSGVTQTPKHLITATGQRVTLRCSPRSGDLSVYWYQQSLDQGLQFLIQYYNGEERAKGNILERFSAQQFPDLHSELNLSSLELGDSALYFCASSTRDSYTDTQYFGPGTRLTVL.

This clone was detected many times. The V and J genes are TRBV20-1 and TRBJ2-5; unclear D gene. The germline V gene has CDR1 DFQATT and CDR2 SNEGSKA (reference sequence). The CDR3 covers 18 residues. CDR3 in DNA: TGCAGCGGAGTGGATTACGACGGATTGGGCGGAAAAAAAGGGACCCAGTACTTC. Translation: CSGVDYDGLGGKKGTQYF.

The V gene is TRBV11-2, the J gene TRBJ2-3, with a weak D call TRBD2 (7 bases). Germline V gene data show CDR1 as SGHAT and CDR2 as FQNNGV. This CDR3 is built from 17 residues. Trimming removed 1 base at V and 1 base at J, with 15 bases between. CDR3 DNA sequence: TGTGCCAGCAGCTTAGGCGGGGGCAGGGTGGGCACAGATACGCAGTATTTT. Translated, it gives CASSLGGGRVGTDTQYF.

There are many counts of this clone. The chain has TRBV7-2 and TRBJ2-1; D not certain. V lost 3 bases and J lost 1, with 4 bases in between. From germline, CDR1 is SGHTA and CDR2 FQGNSA. This CDR3 region has 13 residues. This chain's CDR3 is CASSLYSYNEQFF. CDR3 bases: TGTGCCAGCAGCTTGTATTCCTACAATGAGCAGTTCTTC. The variable domain in full, completed from reference TRBV7-2 and TRBJ2-1, reads GAGVSQSPSNKVTEKGKDVELRCDPISGHTALYWYRQSLGQGLEFLIYFQGNSAPDKSGLPSDRFSAERTGGSVSTLTIQRTQQEDSAVYLCASSLYSYNEQFFGPGTRLTVL.

The table lists this clone with a few counts. This chain joins TRBV15 and TRBJ2-7; D not certain. The CDR3 is 13 amino acids. Between the trimmed V and J ends, which lost 0 bases and 5 bases, there was a span of 8 bases. Germline V gene data show CDR1 as LNHNV and CDR2 as YYDKDF (reference sequence). The CDR3 sequence is CATSRDSGHEQYF. The DNA of the CDR3 is TGTGCCACCAGCAGAGATTCCGGGCACGAGCAGTACTTC. Combining the CDR3 with reference TRBV15 and TRBJ2-7 gives the whole variable domain DAMVIQNPRYQVTQFGKPVTLSCSQTLNHNVMYWYQQKSSQAPKLLFHYYDKDFNNEADTPDNFQSRRPNTSFCFLDIRSPGLGDTAMYLCATSRDSGHEQYFGPGTRLTVT.

This clone was recorded at least ten times. V gene TRBV13 combines with J gene TRBJ2-7; 8 positions agree with TRBD1. There are 15 residues in the CDR3. Trimming took 2 bases from V and 3 from J; bases not matched to a gene: 6. Germline assignment: CDR1 PRHDT and CDR2 FYEKMQ (reference sequence). In DNA, the CDR3 is TGTGCCAGCAGCTTATTCGGGACAGGAGTCTACGAGCAGTACTTC. Amino acid sequence: CASSLFGTGVYEQYF.

This clone showed up many times. This chain uses TRBV3-2 with TRBJ1-3. TRBV3-2 is an annotated pseudogene. The CDR3 totals 14 residues. The CDR3 bases are TGTGCCAGCAGCCCAGCCTTCTCTGGAAACACCATATATTTT. This codes for CASSPAFSGNTIYF.

This clone came up many times. This chain uses TRBV12-3 or TRBV12-4 with TRBJ1-1, with 7 bases matching TRBD1. The J segment lost 8 bases and the V segment lost 2 bases, leaving 8 bases of the junction unmatched. The CDR3 sequence is 14 residues long. The CDR3 nucleotides are TGTGCCAGCAGTTTATCGGTAGGGGGCGCGGAAGCTTTCTTT. Residues: CASSLSVGGAEAFF.

This clone has a count of ten or more. This chain links TRBV18 with TRBJ1-2; D possibly corresponds to TRBD1 (6 bases). V was shortened by 3 bases and J by 4 bases, with 15 bases between the two germline ends. The CDR3 is 15 residues long. The germline V gene has CDR1 KGHSH and CDR2 LQKENI. CDR3 DNA sequence: TGTGCCAGCTCACCTTTGGCAGGGGAAGGCTATGGCTACACCTTC. Translation: CASSPLAGEGYGYTF.

This clone appeared once. The V call is TRBV9, the J call TRBJ2-1; 8 nucleotides match TRBD1. J lost 2 bases, V lost 0 bases, and 7 bases had no gene match. The germline CDR1 and CDR2 sequences are SGDLS and YYNGEE. The CDR3 is 17 amino acids. The CDR3 loop is CASSVGVGRGPYNEQFF. The DNA of the CDR3 is TGTGCCAGCAGCGTAGGGGTCGGCAGGGGGCCCTACAATGAGCAGTTCTTC.

This clone occurred many times. J is TRBJ2-2 and V is TRBV10-1, with 9 bases that match TRBD2. The CDR3 is made up of 15 amino acids. CDR1 is WNHNN and CDR2 is SYGVQD in the germline V gene (reference sequence). J gave up 4 bases and V 5 bases, and 5 bases lay outside the gene matches. The CDR3 protein is CASSYSGRGTGELFF. DNA for the CDR3: TGCGCCAGCAGTTATAGCGGGAGAGGCACCGGGGAGCTGTTTTTT.

The sample holds many counts of this clone. This chain links TRBV7-9 with TRBJ2-1, with TRBD2 matching 10 bases. Losses at the gene ends were 5 bases for V and 2 bases for J; bases not matched to a gene: 3. CDR3 length equals 15 residues. Germline-derived CDR1 and CDR2 are SEHNR and FQNEAQ (reference sequence). The CDR3 reads CASSPAGGPYNEQFF. The CDR3 nucleotides read TGTGCCAGCAGCCCAGCGGGGGGGCCCTACAATGAGCAGTTCTTC. Full variable domain (rest looked up from reference TRBV7-9 and TRBJ2-1): DTGVSQNPRHKITKRGQNVTFRCDPISEHNRLYWYRQTLGQGPEFLTYFQNEAQLEKSRLLSDRFSAERPKGSFSTLEIQRTEQGDSAMYLCASSPAGGPYNEQFFGPGTRLTVL.

This clone has ten or more counts. The CDR3 DNA sequence: TGCAGCGTTGAAGAGGGAGTTACAGGAAATGGCTACACCTTC. This gives the protein CSVEEGVTGNGYTF. The V and J genes are TRBV29-1 and TRBJ1-2; tentatively, D is TRBD1 (5 bases). Trimming stripped 0 bases from V and 6 bases from J, with 14 bases between. The CDR3 covers 14 residues. Germline CDR1 reads SQVTM; CDR2 reads ANQGSEA.

This clone was picked up many times. CDR3 protein: CASAQRGVKLFF. As DNA, the CDR3 is TGTGCCAGCGCACAACGTGGTGTAAAACTGTTTTTT. This sequence joins TRBV28 and TRBJ1-4; D unresolved. This CDR3 is 12 amino acids long. Trimming cost V 8 bases and J 10 bases, with 14 bases left between them. Germline V lookup: CDR1 MDHEN, CDR2 SYDVKM.

This chain uses TRBV4-2 with TRBJ2-7; the D is unclear. Germline V gene lookup returns CDR1 LGHNA and CDR2 YNFKEQ. V lost 0 bases and J lost 5, with 17 bases in between. The CDR3 totals 16 residues. CDR3 sequence (DNA): TGTGCCAGCAGCCAAGATCTGGTGCAGGTGGGCCACGAGCAGTACTTC. Translating gives CASSQDLVQVGHEQYF.